These T cell receptor beta chains were read from a single sample in a study of blood T cell repertoires in COVID-19. Some clones are missing from TCRdb's copy, which holds only in-frame ones; the method was immunoSEQ multiplex PCR. The sample carries 350,000 or so clones, approximately 82% recorded once. Sequenced sample: peripheral blood. The receptors originated from a man between 25 and 39 years old with active or convalescent COVID-19. Each CDR3 is given with its conserved first and last residue. A D gene is named only where the DNA matches it firmly. Where a row states a size, it is once, few, many or the class of an expanded clone; other rows omit it.

size	V	J	D	CDR3	DNA
NA	TRBV4-1	TRBJ2-3	TRBD2	CASSQVLWAGASTDTQYF	TGCGCCAGCAGCCAAGTGTTGTGGGCGGGAGCTAGCACAGATACGCAGTATTTT
NA	TRBV25-1	TRBJ2-7	NA	CASSPVGGIYEQYF	TGTGCCAGCAGCCCAGTGGGGGGAATCTACGAGCAGTACTTC
NA	TRBV6-6	TRBJ1-6	NA	CASSYSTGSYNSPLHF	TGTGCCAGCAGTTACTCTACAGGCTCCTATAATTCACCCCTCCACTTT
NA	TRBV9	TRBJ1-3	NA	CASSRRHTGNTIYF	TGTGCCAGCAGCCGACGACATACTGGAAACACCATATATTTT
NA	TRBV5-1	TRBJ2-7	NA	CASSADSSYEQYF	TGCGCCAGCAGCGCGGACAGCTCCTACGAGCAGTACTTC
few	TRBV6-1	TRBJ1-5	TRBD1	CASNPDRNQPQHF	TGTGCCAGCAATCCGGACAGGAATCAGCCCCAGCATTTT
NA	TRBV3-1/TRBV3-2	TRBJ2-7	NA	CASSQEGVTYEQYF	TGTGCCAGCAGCCAAGAAGGGGTTACCTACGAGCAGTACTTC
NA	TRBV4-1	TRBJ1-1	NA	CASSPIWGTGTEAFF	TGCGCCAGCAGCCCCATTTGGGGGACTGGGACTGAAGCTTTCTTT
NA	TRBV7-3	TRBJ2-1	TRBD2	CASSQGLAGPSYNEQFF	TGTGCCAGCAGCCAGGGACTAGCGGGGCCCTCCTACAATGAGCAGTTCTTC
NA	TRBV7-2	TRBJ2-7	NA	CASSLSSGLLSYEQYF	TGTGCCAGCAGCTTAAGTTCGGGACTGCTTTCCTACGAGCAGTACTTC
NA	TRBV18	TRBJ1-1	TRBD1	CASSPRTGGMTEAFF	TGTGCCAGCTCACCACGAACAGGGGGCATGACTGAAGCTTTCTTT
NA	TRBV14	TRBJ2-1	TRBD2	CASSQGRGGGNEQFF	TGTGCCAGCAGCCAAGGACGGGGGGGCGGAAATGAGCAGTTCTTC